The source of this TCR beta chain is a study of CD8 T cells in ankylosing spondylitis. Germline V gene sequence: CDR1 MDHEN, CDR2 SYDVKM. The CDR3 extends over 12 amino acids. After removal of 5 bases from V and 5 bases from J, the junction contained 2 bases not matched to a gene. MiXCR was run by TCRdb on the 5' RACE reads, yielding one entry per CDR3 protein. This table has 200,000 or so distinct CDR3 sequences, over 15% appearing once. This clonotype was recorded many times. This TCR derives from a male donor between 5 and 29 years old with ankylosing spondylitis or in good health (not recorded which). This chain links TRBV28 with TRBJ2-5, with 7 nucleotides matching TRBD2. Material for sequencing was blood, either unsorted or a sorted T cell fraction (not recorded which). The CDR3 region has the DNA TGTGCCAGCAGTCAACTAGCGGAGACCCAGTACTTC. Encoded protein: CASSQLAETQYF.